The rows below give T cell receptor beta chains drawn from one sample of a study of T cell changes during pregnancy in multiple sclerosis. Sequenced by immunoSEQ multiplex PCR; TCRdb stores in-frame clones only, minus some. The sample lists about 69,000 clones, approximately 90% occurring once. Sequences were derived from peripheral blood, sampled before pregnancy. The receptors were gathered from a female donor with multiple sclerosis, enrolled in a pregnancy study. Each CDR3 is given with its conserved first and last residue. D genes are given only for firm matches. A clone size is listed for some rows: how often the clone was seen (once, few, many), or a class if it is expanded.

CDR3 DNA: TGTGCCAGTAGTATGGGCGGGGAGATAGAAGCTTTCTTT
CDR3 protein: CASSMGGEIEAFF
D gene: -
V gene: TRBV19
clone size: -
J gene: TRBJ1-1

CDR3 DNA: TGTGCCAGTAGTATCCGACAGCGCAATCAGCCCCAGCATTTT
CDR3 protein: CASSIRQRNQPQHF
D gene: -
V gene: TRBV19
clone size: -
J gene: TRBJ1-5

CDR3 DNA: TGTGCCAGCAGCCACGCCGGGGGGACGTACGAGCAGTACTTC
CDR3 protein: CASSHAGGTYEQYF
D gene: TRBD2
V gene: TRBV5-4
clone size: -
J gene: TRBJ2-7

CDR3 DNA: TGTGCCAGCTCACCAAGGCAGGATAATTCACCCCTCCACTTT
CDR3 protein: CASSPRQDNSPLHF
D gene: -
V gene: TRBV18
clone size: few
J gene: TRBJ1-6

CDR3 DNA: TGTGCCAGCAGTCTGACAGGGAATGAGCAGTTCTTC
CDR3 protein: CASSLTGNEQFF
D gene: TRBD1
V gene: TRBV27
clone size: -
J gene: TRBJ2-1

CDR3 DNA: TGTGCCAGTAGTACAAGCGGAGTCACAGATACGCAGTATTTT
CDR3 protein: CASSTSGVTDTQYF
D gene: -
V gene: TRBV19
clone size: -
J gene: TRBJ2-3

CDR3 DNA: TGTGCCAGCAGCTTATTGGGAGGACAGGGGTCCTCTGGAAACACCATATATTTT
CDR3 protein: CASSLLGGQGSSGNTIYF
D gene: TRBD1
V gene: TRBV28
clone size: -
J gene: TRBJ1-3

CDR3 DNA: TGTGCCAGCAGTATAAGCGGGGGGGTTTCCTACGAGCAGTACTTC
CDR3 protein: CASSISGGVSYEQYF
D gene: TRBD2
V gene: TRBV7-2
clone size: -
J gene: TRBJ2-7

CDR3 DNA: TGTGCCAGCAGCTGGGGTAGGCGGGGTAAAACGAGAGGAAACTCTGGAAACACCATATATTTT
CDR3 protein: CASSWGRRGKTRGNSGNTIYF
D gene: -
V gene: TRBV7-8
clone size: -
J gene: TRBJ1-3

CDR3 DNA: TGCGCCAGCAGCTTGGTGGGGAGGGAAACTGAAGCTTTCTTT
CDR3 protein: CASSLVGRETEAFF
D gene: -
V gene: TRBV5-1
clone size: -
J gene: TRBJ1-1

CDR3 DNA: TGCAGCGTTGAAGAAAGGGAGGGTGCTGGCTACACCTTC
CDR3 protein: CSVEEREGAGYTF
D gene: -
V gene: TRBV29-1
clone size: -
J gene: TRBJ1-2

CDR3 DNA: TGTGCCAGCAGCTTAGGGCAGGCGATCAATCAGCCCCAGCATTTT
CDR3 protein: CASSLGQAINQPQHF
D gene: -
V gene: TRBV7-9
clone size: -
J gene: TRBJ1-5

CDR3 DNA: TGTGCCAGCTCTCCCGGGGCGCAGGGGACCCCCGAAAACTATGGCTACACCTTC
CDR3 protein: CASSPGAQGTPENYGYTF
D gene: -
V gene: TRBV4-2
clone size: few
J gene: TRBJ1-2

CDR3 DNA: TGTGCCAGCAGCTTTGGCGGAAACAATGAGCAGTTCTTC
CDR3 protein: CASSFGGNNEQFF
D gene: -
V gene: TRBV5-4
clone size: -
J gene: TRBJ2-1

CDR3 DNA: TGCGCCAGCAGCTTGGGGGAAGGGGATAGCAATCAGCCCCAGCATTTT
CDR3 protein: CASSLGEGDSNQPQHF
D gene: -
V gene: TRBV5-1
clone size: -
J gene: TRBJ1-5

CDR3 DNA: TGTGCCAGCAGCTTAGACCCCGCAGGGATCTTT
CDR3 protein: CASSLDPAGIF
D gene: -
V gene: TRBV7-9
clone size: few
J gene: TRBJ1-1

CDR3 DNA: TGCAGCTCTCAGGCTGACGCCTTCACAGATACGCAGTATTTT
CDR3 protein: CSSQADAFTDTQYF
D gene: -
V gene: TRBV29-1
clone size: -
J gene: TRBJ2-3

CDR3 DNA: TGTGCCAGCAACCCACCGGGACTAGCAATCGAGCAGTACTTC
CDR3 protein: CASNPPGLAIEQYF
D gene: TRBD2
V gene: TRBV7-9
clone size: -
J gene: TRBJ2-7

CDR3 DNA: TGTGCCAGCAGCCAAGCCGACAGGGTAGGCTACGAGCAGTACTTC
CDR3 protein: CASSQADRVGYEQYF
D gene: TRBD1
V gene: TRBV14
clone size: -
J gene: TRBJ2-7

CDR3 DNA: TGTGCCAGCAGTTACTCGATACAGGGGTCCCTCTACGAGCAGTACTTC
CDR3 protein: CASSYSIQGSLYEQYF
D gene: TRBD1
V gene: TRBV6-5
clone size: -
J gene: TRBJ2-7

CDR3 DNA: TGCGCCAGCAGCCCAATGGAGGGGGCGCAATCTGGAAACACCATATATTTT
CDR3 protein: CASSPMEGAQSGNTIYF
D gene: TRBD1
V gene: TRBV4-3
clone size: -
J gene: TRBJ1-3

CDR3 DNA: TGTGCCAGCAGTCGAACAGGGGGCGAATATGGCTACACCTTC
CDR3 protein: CASSRTGGEYGYTF
D gene: TRBD1
V gene: TRBV27
clone size: -
J gene: TRBJ1-2

CDR3 DNA: TGTGCCAGCAGTTGGGACAGGGTTTCGGACGAGCAGTACTTC
CDR3 protein: CASSWDRVSDEQYF
D gene: TRBD1
V gene: TRBV25-1
clone size: -
J gene: TRBJ2-7

CDR3 DNA: TGTGCCAGCAGCCAAGTCGGAGATAACTATGGCTACACCTTC
CDR3 protein: CASSQVGDNYGYTF
D gene: -
V gene: TRBV4-2
clone size: few
J gene: TRBJ1-2

CDR3 DNA: TGTGCCAGCAGTCCTGGGGACAGGGAAGATACGCAGTATTTT
CDR3 protein: CASSPGDREDTQYF
D gene: TRBD1
V gene: TRBV27
clone size: -
J gene: TRBJ2-3

CDR3 DNA: TGTGCCAGCAGTGGAAGAGGACAGGGGGATGGCTACACCTTC
CDR3 protein: CASSGRGQGDGYTF
D gene: TRBD1
V gene: TRBV27
clone size: -
J gene: TRBJ1-2

CDR3 DNA: TGCGCCAGCAGCGGTGGGACAGGGGTTACAGATACGCAGTATTTT
CDR3 protein: CASSGGTGVTDTQYF
D gene: TRBD1
V gene: TRBV5-1
clone size: -
J gene: TRBJ2-3

CDR3 DNA: TGCGCCAGCAGTGACGGACAGGGCGGGGAGCCCCAGCATTTT
CDR3 protein: CASSDGQGGEPQHF
D gene: TRBD1
V gene: TRBV10-2
clone size: -
J gene: TRBJ1-5

CDR3 DNA: TGCGCCAGCAGCACAGACACCTGGGTGAGCTTC
CDR3 protein: CASSTDTWVSF
D gene: -
V gene: TRBV5-1
clone size: -
J gene: TRBJ2-7

CDR3 DNA: TGTGCCAGCAGTTTCTCAGTTGAGCGGACTTACGAGCAGTACTTC
CDR3 protein: CASSFSVERTYEQYF
D gene: -
V gene: TRBV27
clone size: -
J gene: TRBJ2-7

CDR3 DNA: TGTGCCTGGATCGGGGGGACCTTGAACACTGAAGCTTTCTTT
CDR3 protein: CAWIGGTLNTEAFF
D gene: -
V gene: TRBV30
clone size: -
J gene: TRBJ1-1

CDR3 DNA: TGTGCCAGCAGCTTGGAATGGAGTAGCGGGTTTTCTGGAGATACGCAGTATTTT
CDR3 protein: CASSLEWSSGFSGDTQYF
D gene: TRBD2
V gene: TRBV5-4
clone size: -
J gene: TRBJ2-3

CDR3 DNA: TGTGCCAGCAGTTGGGGACAGAACTACGAGCAGTACTTC
CDR3 protein: CASSWGQNYEQYF
D gene: TRBD1
V gene: TRBV27
clone size: -
J gene: TRBJ2-7

CDR3 DNA: TGTGCCAGCCAACTAGCAGTTGGGTATAACGAGCAGTACTTC
CDR3 protein: CASQLAVGYNEQYF
D gene: -
V gene: TRBV19
clone size: -
J gene: TRBJ2-7

CDR3 DNA: TGTGCCAGCAGTGGCCCCACAGGGCTCCAGCATTTT
CDR3 protein: CASSGPTGLQHF
D gene: -
V gene: TRBV25-1
clone size: -
J gene: TRBJ1-5

CDR3 DNA: TGTGCCAGCAGGACAGGGGATTCTAACTATGGCTACACCTTC
CDR3 protein: CASRTGDSNYGYTF
D gene: TRBD1
V gene: TRBV9
clone size: -
J gene: TRBJ1-2

CDR3 DNA: TGTGCCAGCTCACCCTTCGGACAGGGTCAAGAGACCCAGTACTTC
CDR3 protein: CASSPFGQGQETQYF
D gene: TRBD1
V gene: TRBV18
clone size: -
J gene: TRBJ2-5

CDR3 DNA: TGTGCCAGCTCACCACTCAGGACAAATCAGCCCCAGCATTTT
CDR3 protein: CASSPLRTNQPQHF
D gene: -
V gene: TRBV18
clone size: once
J gene: TRBJ1-5

CDR3 DNA: TGTGCCAGCAGGAACCAAGGCTTGCCCAATGAGCAGTTCTTC
CDR3 protein: CASRNQGLPNEQFF
D gene: -
V gene: TRBV19
clone size: once
J gene: TRBJ2-1

CDR3 DNA: TGCGCCAGCAGCTTGTATGGGGGACTGACTCGGTCTGGAAACACCATATATTTT
CDR3 protein: CASSLYGGLTRSGNTIYF
D gene: -
V gene: TRBV5-1
clone size: few
J gene: TRBJ1-3